This entry describes one TCR beta chain. Under the authors' procedure: Quantification of nucleated cells was approximated via reference gene primer amplification. Profiled with immunoSEQ multiplex PCR; TCRdb holds only in-frame clones, not every one. The V and J calls and clone size are taken from that table; D and trimming were inferred from the DNA. The sample lists roughly 210,000 clones; about nine tenths were seen once. The data are from a study of blood T cell repertoires in COVID-19. From germline, CDR1 is MDHEN and CDR2 SYDVKM. With 7 bases removed from V and 8 bases from J, the gap between germline ends came to 29 bases. The CDR3 has 17 amino acids.

The sample taken for sequencing was PBMCs or T cells enriched from blood (not recorded which). This chain joins TRBV28 and TRBJ1-2, with D possibly TRBD1 on 5 matching bases. This clonotype was sampled from a man between 25 and 39 years old in a cohort exposed to, infected with or recovered from COVID-19 (not recorded which). The CDR3 nucleotides read TGTGCCAGCACCCCAATACTCCCTGCAGGGACTTGGCGCGGCTACACCTTC. This sequence encodes CASTPILPAGTWRGYTF.